This entry describes one T cell receptor beta chain. Germline V gene sequence: CDR1 MNHNS, CDR2 SASEGT. This CDR3 has 14 amino acids. Trimming removed 6 bases from V and 0 bases from J, with 9 bases in between. Unique molecular identifiers tagged the TCRbeta library. TCRdb passed the PCR reads through MiXCR, listing each CDR3 protein once. Of hundreds of thousands of distinct CDR3 sequences in the sample, about 11% were seen once. This entry comes from a study of T-cell reconstitution after alpha-beta-depleted transplantation in children. The clonotype comes from a human donor who donated a stem cell graft to a child with acute myeloid leukemia. The sequenced sample was PBMCs from the stem cell graft donor, obtained from the stem cell graft. The rearrangement uses TRBV6-1 and TRBJ2-1; TRBD1 or TRBD2 may be the D gene (6 bases each). The CDR3 DNA reads TGTGCCAGCAGCGGAGGGGGCTCCTACAATGAGCAGTTCTTC. Protein: CASSGGGSYNEQFF.